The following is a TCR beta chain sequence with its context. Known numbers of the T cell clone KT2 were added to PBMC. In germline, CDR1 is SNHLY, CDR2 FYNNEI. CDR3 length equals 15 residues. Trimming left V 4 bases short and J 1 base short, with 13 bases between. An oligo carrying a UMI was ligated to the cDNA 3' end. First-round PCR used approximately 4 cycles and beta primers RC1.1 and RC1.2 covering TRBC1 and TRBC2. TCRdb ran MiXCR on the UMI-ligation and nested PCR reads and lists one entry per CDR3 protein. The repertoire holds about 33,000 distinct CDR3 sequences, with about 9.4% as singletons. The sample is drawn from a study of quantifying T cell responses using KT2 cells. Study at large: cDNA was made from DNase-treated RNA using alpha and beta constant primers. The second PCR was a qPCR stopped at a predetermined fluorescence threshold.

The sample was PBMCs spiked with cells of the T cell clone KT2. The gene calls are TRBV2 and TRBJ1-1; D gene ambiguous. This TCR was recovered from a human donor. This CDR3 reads CASSGHSRSNTEAFF. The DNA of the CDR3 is TGTGCCAGCAGTGGTCACAGCCGTTCGAACACTGAAGCTTTCTTT.